The T cell receptor beta chain under discussion was sequenced for a study of T cell changes during pregnancy in multiple sclerosis. Sequencing used immunoSEQ multiplex PCR; TCRdb keeps in-frame clones, though not all of them. The sample yields roughly 30,000 clones, 85% to 95% seen once. The CDR3 is 15 amino acids. Germline V gene data show CDR1 as SGHNT and CDR2 as YYREEE (reference sequence). The V and J ends lost 0 bases and 0 bases respectively, with 8 bases between them. This sequence joins TRBV5-4 and TRBJ2-3; D is ambiguous. This clonotype was sampled from a female donor with multiple sclerosis, enrolled in a pregnancy study. The sequenced sample was CD4+ T cells from peripheral blood mononuclear cells, obtained in the second trimester of pregnancy. The CDR3 DNA sequence: TGTGCCAGCAGCTTGGAAGCTTCTAGCACAGATACGCAGTATTTT. Amino acids: CASSLEASSTDTQYF.